Presented here are 31 T cell receptor beta chains from one specimen sequenced in a study of T-cell reconstitution after alpha-beta-depleted transplantation in children. The authors prepared the TCRbeta library with unique molecular identifiers. TCRdb ran MiXCR on the PCR reads and lists one entry per CDR3 protein. The profile shows about 590,000 distinct CDR3 sequences, 10% to 15% of them singletons. Specimen: PBMCs, mostly from graft donor cells, collected 360 days after TCRalphabeta/CD19-depleted stem cell transplant. The receptor set was obtained from a male patient aged 10 to 17 who had a stem cell transplant for acute myeloid leukemia, so the T cells may come from the graft donor.

The gene calls are TRBV29-1 and TRBJ2-5; D remains ambiguous. Trimming pared 3 bases from V and 0 bases from J, leaving 11 bases between. The CDR3 runs to 14 residues. Per the germline V gene, CDR1 is SQVTM and CDR2 is ANQGSEA. The CDR3 DNA is TGCAGCGTTGAGGCCTTATTGTACCAAGAGACCCAGTACTTC. This encodes CSVEALLYQETQYF.

CDR3 coding DNA: TGTGCCAGCAGTTACACAAGACCGGGACTAGCGGTAAACAACAATGAGCAGTTCTTC. Translated: CASSYTRPGLAVNNNEQFF. This chain joins TRBV6-5 and TRBJ2-1, with 11 bases lining up with TRBD2. The CDR3 runs to 19 residues. J lost 5 bases, V lost 2 bases, and 14 bases had no gene match. The germline V gene has CDR1 MNHEY and CDR2 SVGAGI.

This clonotype turned up a few times. For the CDR3, the DNA is TGCAGCGTTGAAATACAGGGCAACACTGAAGCTTTCTTT. It encodes CSVEIQGNTEAFF. The chain uses TRBV29-1 and TRBJ1-1, with TRBD1 as a possible D gene (6 bases). Germline V gene data show CDR1 as SQVTM and CDR2 as ANQGSEA. The CDR3 is made up of 13 amino acids. Trimming took off 2 bases at V and 2 bases at J, with 9 bases between the two ends.

The chain links TRBV5-4 to TRBJ2-5, with D possibly TRBD1 on 6 matching bases. Deletions cut 0 bases from V and 4 bases from J, with 13 bases between. Per germline, CDR1 SGHNT and CDR2 YYREEE (reference sequence). The CDR3 contains 15 residues. The CDR3 nucleotides are TGTGCCAGCAGCTTGGTACAGGGCACCAGAGAGACCCAGTACTTC. Translation: CASSLVQGTRETQYF.

This clonotype was counted between two and nine times. The chain couples TRBV11-2 to TRBJ2-1; the match to TRBD1 covers 7 bases. From germline, CDR1 is SGHAT and CDR2 FQNNGV. V lost 1 base and J lost 4; bases outside the gene matches: 7. The CDR3 spans 16 residues. The CDR3 loop reads CASSLGRTGGYNEQFF. The CDR3 DNA sequence: TGTGCCAGCAGCTTAGGTCGGACAGGCGGGTACAATGAGCAGTTCTTC.

This clonotype was recorded many times. This chain connects TRBV5-1 to TRBJ2-6; possibly TRBD1 for D (5 bases). This CDR3 is built from 14 residues. V was trimmed by 7 bases and J by 3 bases, leaving 11 bases between them. In germline, CDR1 is SGHRS, CDR2 YFSETQ. CDR3: CASVRGLGANVLTF. The DNA for the CDR3 is TGCGCCAGCGTAAGGGGTCTTGGGGCCAACGTCCTGACTTTC.

The gene calls are TRBV11-2 and TRBJ2-7; TRBD2 matches 11 bases. The ends lost 5 bases at V and 3 bases at J; junction bases unmatched: 9. Germline V gene sequence: CDR1 SGHAT, CDR2 FQNNGV. This CDR3 contains 16 residues. The CDR3, as DNA: TGTGCCAGCAGCCGGACTAGCGGGTCATCCTACTACGAGCAGTACTTC. Amino acid sequence: CASSRTSGSSYYEQYF.

This clonotype came up a few times. The chain recombines TRBV5-6 with TRBJ2-1; the D gene could be TRBD1 or TRBD2 (5 bases each). The germline CDR1 and CDR2 sequences are SGHDT and YYEEEE. V was trimmed by 5 bases and J by 3 bases, leaving 15 bases between them. The CDR3 loop spans 15 amino acids. The CDR3 here is CASSHRDALYNEQFF. The CDR3 coding sequence is TGTGCCAGCAGTCACCGGGACGCCCTCTACAATGAGCAGTTCTTC.

A few counts support this clonotype. The J gene is TRBJ2-2, the V gene TRBV28, with 14 bases identical to TRBD2. The CDR3 is made up of 19 amino acids. Germline CDR1 reads MDHEN; CDR2 reads SYDVKM. Trimming took 5 bases from V and 4 from J; bases not matched to a gene: 12. DNA for the CDR3: TGTGCCAGCAGTATAAACCTGGGACTAGCGGGAGTTAGCACCGGGGAGCTGTTTTTT. Its translation is CASSINLGLAGVSTGELFF.

V and J are TRBV15 and TRBJ2-3, with 7 positions matching TRBD1. The CDR3 has 17 residues. J lost 0 bases, V lost 0 bases, and 6 bases had no gene match. Germline V gene data show CDR1 as LNHNV and CDR2 as YYDKDF (reference sequence). The CDR3 reads CATSRDLGTVSTDTQYF. The CDR3 nucleotides are TGTGCCACCAGCAGAGATTTAGGGACAGTTAGCACAGATACGCAGTATTTT.

The chain uses TRBV28 and TRBJ2-5; 14 nucleotides match TRBD2. Per the germline V gene, CDR1 is MDHEN and CDR2 is SYDVKM. The CDR3 totals 18 residues. The ends lost 5 bases at V and 3 bases at J; junction bases unmatched: 11. The CDR3 sequence: CASSNPGLAGDRKETQYF. In nucleotides, the CDR3 is TGTGCCAGCAGTAACCCGGGACTAGCGGGAGATAGGAAAGAGACCCAGTACTTC.

This clonotype was detected many times. V is TRBV20-1 and J is TRBJ2-7; 7 nucleotides align to TRBD2. The CDR3 totals 13 residues. V was pared by 6 bases and J by 2 bases, with 7 bases of the junction left unmatched. Germline lookup yields CDR1 DFQATT and CDR2 SNEGSKA (reference sequence). The chain's CDR3 is CSARGGSPYEQYF. The CDR3 region has the DNA TGCAGTGCCCGGGGAGGGAGCCCCTACGAGCAGTACTTC.

The V gene is TRBV11-2, the J gene TRBJ2-4; no clear D. This CDR3 has 18 amino acids. Germline values: CDR1 SGHAT, CDR2 FQNNGV. V shed 2 bases and J shed 0 bases, with 17 bases lying between them. The CDR3 DNA reads TGTGCCAGCAGCTTAAGTCCAGCGTTGGTCCTAGCCAAAAACATTCAGTACTTC. This codes for CASSLSPALVLAKNIQYF.

This clonotype appeared many times. The V and J genes are TRBV4-3 and TRBJ2-3, with 8 bases identical to TRBD1. The CDR3 runs to 15 residues. V shed 1 base and J 2 bases; nucleotides not matched to a gene: 2. In germline, CDR1 is LGHNA, CDR2 YSLEER. The CDR3 DNA is TGCGCCAGCAGCCAAGGGACAGGGAACACAGATACGCAGTATTTT. Its translation: CASSQGTGNTDTQYF.

The chain uses TRBV5-1 and TRBJ2-7; D gene unclear. The CDR3 loop spans 14 amino acids. Germline loops: CDR1 SGHRS, CDR2 YFSETQ. Trimming took 5 bases from V and 5 from J, leaving 17 bases between them. The CDR3 here is CASSILGRLDEQYF. Written as DNA, the CDR3 is TGCGCCAGCAGTATCCTCGGACGTCTCGACGAGCAGTACTTC.

This clonotype was found a few times. This chain uses TRBV13 with TRBJ2-5; TRBD2 might be the D (5 bases). Germline V gene lookup returns CDR1 PRHDT and CDR2 FYEKMQ (reference sequence). The V end was cut by 5 bases, the J end by 3 bases, with 16 bases between. The CDR3 covers 15 residues. Here the CDR3 reads CASSGSPGLEETQYF. The CDR3 DNA reads TGTGCCAGCAGCGGGAGTCCCGGGCTGGAAGAGACCCAGTACTTC.

This clonotype was found many times. The chain is built from TRBV5-1 and TRBJ2-2; TRBD2 aligns across 7 bases. The CDR3 has 16 residues. In germline, CDR1 is SGHRS, CDR2 YFSETQ. V gave up 5 bases and J gave up 1 base; unmatched junction bases: 8. The CDR3 DNA is TGCGCCAGCAGGGAAAAGCGGGGCCTGAACACCGGGGAGCTGTTTTTT. It translates to CASREKRGLNTGELFF.

This clonotype appeared a few times. The chain couples TRBV10-3 to TRBJ2-1; maybe TRBD2 (6 bases). The V end lost 0 bases, the J end lost 3 bases, and 12 bases lay between the germline ends. There are 16 residues in the CDR3. Germline V gene lookup returns CDR1 ENHRY and CDR2 SYGVKD. As DNA, the CDR3 is TGTGCCATCAGTGAGTCTTGGCAGGGAGGCTACAATGAGCAGTTCTTC. Encoded protein: CAISESWQGGYNEQFF.

This chain joins TRBV5-1 and TRBJ2-1, with TRBD2 matching 12 bases. The junction had 5 bases not matched to a gene; V was cut back by 1 base and J by 3 bases. Germline V lookup: CDR1 SGHRS, CDR2 YFSETQ. The CDR3 covers 17 residues. The CDR3 here is CASSLPSSGRVYNEQFF. CDR3 sequence (DNA): TGCGCCAGCAGCTTGCCGTCTAGCGGGAGGGTCTACAATGAGCAGTTCTTC. The whole variable domain, filled in from reference TRBV5-1 and TRBJ2-1, reads KAGVTQTPRYLIKTRGQQVTLSCSPISGHRSVSWYQQTPGQGLQFLFEYFSETQRNKGNFPGRFSGRQFSNSRSEMNVSTLELGDSALYLCASSLPSSGRVYNEQFFGPGTRLTVL.

The sample holds many counts of this clonotype. The chain couples TRBV7-2 to TRBJ2-1; D is unclear. Germline CDR1 SGHTA, CDR2 FQGNSA. CDR3 length: 13 residues. V lost 5 bases, J lost 5 bases, and 10 bases lay in between. DNA for the CDR3: TGTGCCAGCAGCCCAGACGGGCACAATGAGCAGTTCTTC. Translating gives CASSPDGHNEQFF.

This clonotype has ten or more counts. The chain is built from TRBV7-9 and TRBJ2-7, with 10 bases fitting TRBD2. The CDR3 loop spans 13 amino acids. From germline, CDR1 is SEHNR and CDR2 FQNEAQ (reference sequence). With V trimmed by 7 bases and J by 2 bases, 2 bases remained unmatched. The CDR3 DNA reads TGTGCCAGCACTCTAGCGGGGGCCTACGAGCAGTACTTC. As protein: CASTLAGAYEQYF.

This clonotype has at least ten counts. This chain joins TRBV18 and TRBJ2-7; 11 bases map to TRBD2. There are 17 residues in the CDR3. In germline, CDR1 is KGHSH, CDR2 LQKENI. The J segment lost 2 bases and the V segment lost 3 bases, leaving 9 bases of the junction unmatched. CDR3 region: CASSPSSGTSGAYEQYF. CDR3 nucleotide sequence: TGTGCCAGCTCACCCTCTTCAGGGACTAGCGGCGCCTACGAGCAGTACTTC.

This clonotype was observed a few times. V usage is TRBV29-1 and J usage is TRBJ2-7; 9 bases are a match to TRBD1. This CDR3 contains 13 residues. Germline CDR1 is SQVTM and CDR2 is ANQGSEA. Trimming took 5 bases from V and 3 from J; bases not matched to a gene: 5. DNA for the CDR3: TGCAGCGTTAGACAGGGGGATCACTACGAGCAGTACTTC. Its translation: CSVRQGDHYEQYF.

This clonotype was seen a few times. The V and J genes are TRBV15 and TRBJ1-4; tentatively, D is TRBD1 (6 bases). This CDR3 has 15 residues. Trimming left V 0 bases short and J 10 bases short, with 15 bases between. The germline V gene has CDR1 LNHNV and CDR2 YYDKDF (reference sequence). CDR3 DNA sequence: TGTGCCACCAGCAGAGAGGGGACACCCGGAGGAAAACTGTTTTTT. It is translated as CATSREGTPGGKLFF.

The DNA of the CDR3 is TGTGCCAGCAGCGCGGACGGGACAGGGGTGGAGACCCAGTACTTC. It is translated as CASSADGTGVETQYF. The V gene is TRBV9, the J gene TRBJ2-5, with TRBD1 matching 10 bases. J gave up 5 bases and V 3 bases, and 7 bases lay outside the gene matches. The CDR3 has 15 residues. The germline gives CDR1 SGDLS, CDR2 YYNGEE.

This clonotype has ten or more counts. The J gene is TRBJ2-2, the V gene TRBV12-3 or TRBV12-4; possible D gene TRBD2, 5 bases. The CDR3 covers 14 residues. Deletions cut 7 bases from V and 0 bases from J, with 9 bases between. CDR3 DNA: TGTGCCAGCACAACTAGGGCGAACACCGGGGAGCTGTTTTTT. The encoded protein is CASTTRANTGELFF.

This chain connects TRBV7-2 to TRBJ2-3; 7 bases map to TRBD2. V shed 5 bases, J shed 0 bases, and the junction held 5 bases outside the gene matches. This CDR3 region has 15 residues. Germline assignment: CDR1 SGHTA and CDR2 FQGNSA. CDR3: CASSAGDISTDTQYF. The CDR3 nucleotides read TGTGCCAGCAGCGCGGGAGATATTAGCACAGATACGCAGTATTTT.

The gene calls are TRBV11-1 and TRBJ1-2; D is unresolved. Deletions cut 2 bases from V and 4 bases from J, with 8 bases between. The CDR3 runs 13 residues. The germline CDR1 and CDR2 sequences are SGHAT and FQDESV (reference sequence). The CDR3 DNA reads as TGTGCCAGCAGCTTACCCGGAATCTATGGCTACACCTTC. Translated: CASSLPGIYGYTF.

This chain uses TRBV27 with TRBJ2-5; D unresolved. V was shortened by 6 bases and J by 0 bases, with 17 bases between the two germline ends. The CDR3 consists of 16 residues. Germline V CDR1 and CDR2: MNHEY, SMNVEV (reference sequence). The CDR3 DNA reads TGTGCCAGCAGCACCCGGATCCTAACAGACCAAGAGACCCAGTACTTC. It is translated as CASSTRILTDQETQYF.

This clonotype showed up many times. The V gene is TRBV4-2, the J gene TRBJ2-1, with D possibly being TRBD2 (5 bases). Trimming removed 0 bases from V and 5 bases from J, with 8 bases in between. Germline assignment: CDR1 LGHNA and CDR2 YNFKEQ. CDR3 size: 14 residues. CDR3 sequence: CASSQERVNNEQFF. DNA for the CDR3: TGTGCCAGCAGCCAAGAGAGGGTAAACAATGAGCAGTTCTTC.

This clonotype was counted ten times or more. The chain combines TRBV20-1 with TRBJ2-1; TRBD2 matches at 8 bases. Trimming took 5 bases from V and 3 from J; bases not matched to a gene: 9. In germline, CDR1 is DFQATT, CDR2 SNEGSKA (reference sequence). CDR3 size: 15 residues. CDR3 region: CSAFTSGPFYNEQFF. In DNA form, the CDR3 reads TGCAGTGCTTTTACTAGCGGCCCGTTCTACAATGAGCAGTTCTTC.